Reported below is one T cell receptor beta chain. J was trimmed by 6 bases and V by 3 bases; bases with no gene match: 11. The germline V gene encodes CDR1 MGHDK and CDR2 SYGVNS. The CDR3 runs to 16 residues. This sample was taken from a study of blood T cell repertoires in COVID-19. Study-wide background: PBMCs, B-cell-depleted T cells, or T cells provided the cDNA or gDNA that made up the material.

Profiling relied on immunoSEQ multiplex PCR, and the TCRdb table lists in-frame clones only, not all of them. The sample lists around 120,000 clones; about 91% were seen once. This sequence was found in a woman in her forties or fifties with active or convalescent COVID-19. The sample taken for sequencing was peripheral blood. The chain has TRBV25-1 and TRBJ2-1; TRBD2 agrees at 7 bases. The CDR3 is CASSDVGIAGSNEQFF. DNA of the CDR3: TGTGCCAGCAGTGATGTGGGGATAGCGGGTTCCAATGAGCAGTTCTTC.